This T cell receptor (beta chain) came from a study of metastatic and nonmetastatic thyroid tumors. The overall study: Repertoire comparisons spanned blood and tumor or nodule tissue from malignant and benign thyroid patients. Whole-study findings and limits: Patients with malignant thyroid tumors reportedly had significantly higher TCR beta diversity than those with benign nodules, in blood and tumor.

Patients were all untreated before their thyroid surgery. CDR3 length: 14 amino acids. CDR1 is LNHDA and CDR2 is SQIVND in the germline V gene (reference sequence). Trimming removed 9 bases from V and 10 bases from J, with 19 bases in between. In the original processing: Between-group CDR3 differences, defined by clinicopathological status, yielded a distant-metastasis classifier for papillary thyroid cancer. TCRdb called clones again from the PCR reads with MiXCR. The V and J calls were determined by TCRdb, not by the authors. The data contain about 24,000 clones, approximately 20% of them seen just once; the ten biggest clones take up roughly 4.8%. This clone has only a few counts. The antigen is not known. The same CDR3 can be traced to other DNA sequences in this sample.

This sequence joins TRBV19 and TRBJ1-6; maybe TRBD1 (5 bases). This sequence was found in a male donor with papillary thyroid cancer or a benign thyroid nodule (not recorded which). Some clones in this sample may be carry-over from other donors' samples. Sequencing input: blood. The CDR3 spells CARKAGGTRSPLHF. In DNA, the CDR3 is TGTGCCAGAAAGGCTGGGGGGACTCGGTCACCCCTCCACTTT.